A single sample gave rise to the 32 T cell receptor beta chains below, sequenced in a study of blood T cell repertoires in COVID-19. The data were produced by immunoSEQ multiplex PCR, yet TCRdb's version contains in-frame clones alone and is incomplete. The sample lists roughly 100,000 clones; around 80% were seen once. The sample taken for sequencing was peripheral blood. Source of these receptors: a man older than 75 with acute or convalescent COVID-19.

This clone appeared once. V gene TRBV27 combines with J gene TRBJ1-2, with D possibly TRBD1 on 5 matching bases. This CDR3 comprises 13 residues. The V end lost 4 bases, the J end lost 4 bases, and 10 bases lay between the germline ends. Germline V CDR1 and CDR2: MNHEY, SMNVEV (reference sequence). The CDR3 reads CASSSTATYGYTF. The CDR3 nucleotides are TGTGCCAGCAGTTCGACAGCTACCTATGGCTACACCTTC.

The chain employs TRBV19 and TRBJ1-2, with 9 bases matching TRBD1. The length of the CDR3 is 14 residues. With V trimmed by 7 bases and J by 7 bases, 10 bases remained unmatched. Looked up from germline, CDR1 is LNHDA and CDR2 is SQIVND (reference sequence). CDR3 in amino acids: CASNNRDRDGGYTF. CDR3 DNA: TGTGCCAGTAATAACCGGGACAGGGATGGTGGCTACACCTTC. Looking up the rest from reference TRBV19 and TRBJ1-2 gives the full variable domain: DGGITQSPKYLFRKEGQNVTLSCEQNLNHDAMYWYRQDPGQGLRLIYYSQIVNDFQKGDIAEGYSVSREKKESFPLTVTSAQKNPTAFYLCASNNRDRDGGYTFGSGTRLTVV.

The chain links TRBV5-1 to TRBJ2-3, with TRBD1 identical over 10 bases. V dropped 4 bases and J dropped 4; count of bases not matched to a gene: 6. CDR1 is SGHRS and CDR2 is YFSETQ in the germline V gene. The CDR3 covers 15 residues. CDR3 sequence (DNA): TGCGCCAGCAGCGTGGGACAGGGGTTGGCAGATACGCAGTATTTT. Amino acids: CASSVGQGLADTQYF.

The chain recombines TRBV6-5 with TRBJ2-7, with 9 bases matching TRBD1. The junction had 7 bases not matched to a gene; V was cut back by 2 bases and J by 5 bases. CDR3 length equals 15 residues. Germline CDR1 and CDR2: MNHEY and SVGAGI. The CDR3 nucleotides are TGTGCCAGCAGTTACAAGGGACAGGGTCCCCACGAGCAGTACTTC. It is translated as CASSYKGQGPHEQYF.

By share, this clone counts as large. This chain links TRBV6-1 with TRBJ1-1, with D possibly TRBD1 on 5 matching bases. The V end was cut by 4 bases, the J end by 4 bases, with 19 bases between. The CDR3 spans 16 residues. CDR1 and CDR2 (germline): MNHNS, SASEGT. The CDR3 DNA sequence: TGTGCCAGCAGTGTCCCAGGGCGACGCGGCGGCACTGAAGCTTTCTTT. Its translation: CASSVPGRRGGTEAFF.

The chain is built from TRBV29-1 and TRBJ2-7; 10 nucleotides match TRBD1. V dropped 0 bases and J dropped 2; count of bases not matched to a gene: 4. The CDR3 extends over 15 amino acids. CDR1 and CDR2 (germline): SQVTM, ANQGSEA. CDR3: CSVEDRTGGTYEQYF. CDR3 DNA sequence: TGCAGCGTTGAAGATCGGACAGGGGGGACCTACGAGCAGTACTTC.

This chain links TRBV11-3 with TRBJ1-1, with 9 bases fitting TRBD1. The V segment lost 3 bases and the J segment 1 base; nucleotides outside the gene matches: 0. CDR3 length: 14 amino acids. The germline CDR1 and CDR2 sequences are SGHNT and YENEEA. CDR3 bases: TGTGCCAGCAGCTTGGGACAGGGGAACACTGAAGCTTTCTTT. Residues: CASSLGQGNTEAFF.

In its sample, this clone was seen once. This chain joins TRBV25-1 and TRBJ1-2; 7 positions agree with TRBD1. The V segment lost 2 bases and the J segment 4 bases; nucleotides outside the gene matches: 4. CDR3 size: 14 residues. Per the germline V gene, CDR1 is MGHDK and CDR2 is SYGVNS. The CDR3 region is CASSEVGTVYGYTF. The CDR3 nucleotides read TGTGCCAGCAGTGAAGTCGGGACAGTCTATGGCTACACCTTC.

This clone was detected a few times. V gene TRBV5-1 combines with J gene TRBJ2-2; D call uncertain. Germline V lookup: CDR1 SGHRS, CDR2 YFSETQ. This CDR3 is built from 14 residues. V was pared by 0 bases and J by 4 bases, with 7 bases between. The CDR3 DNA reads TGCGCCAGCAGCTTGGGACTCCGCACCGGGGAGCTGTTTTTT. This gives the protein CASSLGLRTGELFF.

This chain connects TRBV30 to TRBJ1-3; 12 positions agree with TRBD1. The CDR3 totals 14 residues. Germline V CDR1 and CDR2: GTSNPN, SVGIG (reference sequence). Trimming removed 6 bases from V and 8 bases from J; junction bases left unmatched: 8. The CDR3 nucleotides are TGTGCCTGTTGGGACAGGGGGCTCAGGGACACCATATATTTT. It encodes CACWDRGLRDTIYF. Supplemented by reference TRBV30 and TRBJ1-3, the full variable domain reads SQTIHQWPATLVQPVGSPLSLECTVEGTSNPNLYWYRQAAGRGLQLLFYSVGIGQISSEVPQNLSASRPQDRQFILSSKKLLLSDSGFYLCACWDRGLRDTIYFGEGSWLTVV.

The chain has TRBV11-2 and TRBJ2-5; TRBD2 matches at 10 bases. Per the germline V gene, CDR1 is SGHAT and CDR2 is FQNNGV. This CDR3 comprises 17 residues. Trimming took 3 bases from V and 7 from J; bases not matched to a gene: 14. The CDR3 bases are TGTGCCAGCAGCTTCGCCGGGGCTAGCGGGAGCTTGGGGACCCAGTACTTC. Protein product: CASSFAGASGSLGTQYF.

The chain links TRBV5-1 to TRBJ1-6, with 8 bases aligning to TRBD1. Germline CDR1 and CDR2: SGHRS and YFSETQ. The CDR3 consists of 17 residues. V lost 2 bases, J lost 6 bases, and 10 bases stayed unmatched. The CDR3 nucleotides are TGCGCCAGCAGCTTCAGGCAAAATGACAGGGGTAATTCACCCCTCCACTTT. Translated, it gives CASSFRQNDRGNSPLHF.

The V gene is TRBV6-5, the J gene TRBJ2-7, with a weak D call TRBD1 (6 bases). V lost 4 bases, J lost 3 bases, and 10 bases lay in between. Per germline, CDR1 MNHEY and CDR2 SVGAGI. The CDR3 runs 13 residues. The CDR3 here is CASSFRDNYEQYF. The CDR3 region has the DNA TGTGCCAGCAGTTTCCGGGACAACTACGAGCAGTACTTC.

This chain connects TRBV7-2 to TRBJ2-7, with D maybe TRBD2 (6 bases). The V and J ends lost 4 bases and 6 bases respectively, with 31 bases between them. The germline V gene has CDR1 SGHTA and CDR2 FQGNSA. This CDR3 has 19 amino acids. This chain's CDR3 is CASSSYREPFVPEPCEQYF. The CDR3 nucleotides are TGTGCCAGCAGCTCCTATCGGGAGCCCTTTGTACCCGAGCCCTGCGAGCAGTACTTC.

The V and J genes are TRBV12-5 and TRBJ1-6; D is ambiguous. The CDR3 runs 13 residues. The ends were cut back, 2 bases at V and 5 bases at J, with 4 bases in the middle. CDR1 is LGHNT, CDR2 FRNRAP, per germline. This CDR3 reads CASGLRDNSPLHF. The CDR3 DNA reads TGTGCTAGTGGTTTGCGAGATAATTCACCCCTCCACTTT.

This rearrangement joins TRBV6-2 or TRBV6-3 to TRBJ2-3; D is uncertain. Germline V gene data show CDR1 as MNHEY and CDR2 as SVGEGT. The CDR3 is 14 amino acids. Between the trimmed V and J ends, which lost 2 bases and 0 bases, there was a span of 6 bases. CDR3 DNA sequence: TGTGCCAGCAGTTACGCGGTTAGCACAGATACGCAGTATTTT. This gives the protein CASSYAVSTDTQYF.

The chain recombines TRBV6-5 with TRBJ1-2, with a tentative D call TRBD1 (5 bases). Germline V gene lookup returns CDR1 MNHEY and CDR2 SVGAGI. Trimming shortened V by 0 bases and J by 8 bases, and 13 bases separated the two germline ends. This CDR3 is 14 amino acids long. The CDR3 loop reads CASSYSNGRAGYTF. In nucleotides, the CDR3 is TGTGCCAGCAGTTACTCTAATGGCAGGGCCGGCTACACCTTC.

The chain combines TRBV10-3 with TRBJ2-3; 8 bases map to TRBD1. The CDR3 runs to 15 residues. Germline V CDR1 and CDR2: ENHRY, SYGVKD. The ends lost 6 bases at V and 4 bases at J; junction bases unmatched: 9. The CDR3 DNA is TGTGCCATCAGGCCCCAGGGGGCGCCGGCAGATACGCAGTATTTT. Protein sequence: CAIRPQGAPADTQYF.

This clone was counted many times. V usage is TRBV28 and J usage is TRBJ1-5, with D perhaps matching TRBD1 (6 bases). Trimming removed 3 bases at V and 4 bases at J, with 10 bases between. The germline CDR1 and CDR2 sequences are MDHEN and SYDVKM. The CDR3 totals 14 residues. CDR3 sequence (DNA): TGTGCCAGCAGTTTGGACAGTCCTAATCAGCCCCAGCATTTT. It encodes CASSLDSPNQPQHF.

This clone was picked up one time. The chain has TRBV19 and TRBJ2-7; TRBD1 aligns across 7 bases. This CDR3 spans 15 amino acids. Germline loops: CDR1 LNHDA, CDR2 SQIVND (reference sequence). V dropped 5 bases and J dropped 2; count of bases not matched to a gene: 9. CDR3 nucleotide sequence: TGTGCCAGTAGTGGAAGCCTGGGACAGACCTACGAGCAGTACTTC. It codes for CASSGSLGQTYEQYF.

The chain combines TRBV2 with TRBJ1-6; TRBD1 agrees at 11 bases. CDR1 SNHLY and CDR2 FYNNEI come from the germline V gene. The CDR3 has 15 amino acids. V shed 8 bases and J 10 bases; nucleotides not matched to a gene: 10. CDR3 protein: CASYLPGTGGSPLHF. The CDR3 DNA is TGTGCCAGCTACTTACCCGGGACAGGGGGGTCACCCCTCCACTTT.

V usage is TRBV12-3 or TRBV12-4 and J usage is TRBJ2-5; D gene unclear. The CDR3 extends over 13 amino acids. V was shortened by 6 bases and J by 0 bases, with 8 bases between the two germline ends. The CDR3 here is CASSLPDQETQYF. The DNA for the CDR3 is TGTGCCAGCAGCCTCCCTGACCAAGAGACCCAGTACTTC.

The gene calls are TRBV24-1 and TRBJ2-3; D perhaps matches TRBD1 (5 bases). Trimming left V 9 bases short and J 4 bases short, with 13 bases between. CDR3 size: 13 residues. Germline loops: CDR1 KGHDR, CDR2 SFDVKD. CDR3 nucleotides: TGTGCCACCTCAGACAGACGCCCAGATACGCAGTATTTT. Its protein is CATSDRRPDTQYF.

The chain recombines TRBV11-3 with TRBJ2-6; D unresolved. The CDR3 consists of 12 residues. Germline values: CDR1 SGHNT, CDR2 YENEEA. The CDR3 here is CASSSGANVLTF. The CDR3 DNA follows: TGTGCATCGTCCTCTGGGGCCAACGTCCTGACTTTC.

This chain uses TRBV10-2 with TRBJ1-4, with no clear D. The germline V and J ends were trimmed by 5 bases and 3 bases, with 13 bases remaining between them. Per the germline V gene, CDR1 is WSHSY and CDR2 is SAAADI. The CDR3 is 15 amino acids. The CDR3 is CASSPKTSSNEKLFF. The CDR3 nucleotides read TGCGCCAGCAGTCCCAAGACTTCGTCTAATGAAAAACTGTTTTTT.

CDR3 nucleotide sequence: TGTGCCAGCAGCCAACAGACAGGGAACTCTGGAAACACCATATATTTT. As protein: CASSQQTGNSGNTIYF. The chain employs TRBV3-1 (or the pseudogene TRBV3-2) and TRBJ1-3; 7 bases are a match to TRBD1. Losses at the gene ends were 2 bases for V and 0 bases for J; bases not matched to a gene: 4. CDR1 and CDR2 from the germline V gene are LGHDT and YNNKEL (reference sequence). The CDR3 loop spans 16 amino acids.

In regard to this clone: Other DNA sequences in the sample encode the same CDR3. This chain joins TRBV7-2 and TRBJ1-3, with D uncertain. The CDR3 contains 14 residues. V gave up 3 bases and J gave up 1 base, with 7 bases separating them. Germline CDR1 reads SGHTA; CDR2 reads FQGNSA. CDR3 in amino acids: CASSLRRSGNTIYF. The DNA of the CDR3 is TGTGCCAGCAGCTTGCGGAGATCTGGAAACACCATATATTTT.

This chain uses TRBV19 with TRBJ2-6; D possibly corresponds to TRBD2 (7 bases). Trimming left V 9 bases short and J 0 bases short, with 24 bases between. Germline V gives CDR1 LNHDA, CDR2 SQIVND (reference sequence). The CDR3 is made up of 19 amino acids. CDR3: CASARGGGLDNSGANVLTF. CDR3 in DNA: TGTGCCAGCGCCCGTGGGGGGGGCCTAGATAACTCTGGGGCCAACGTCCTGACTTTC.

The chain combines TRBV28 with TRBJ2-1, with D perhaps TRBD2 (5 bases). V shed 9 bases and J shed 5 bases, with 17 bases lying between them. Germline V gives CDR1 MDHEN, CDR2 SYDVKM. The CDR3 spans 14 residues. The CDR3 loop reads CASSERRPNNEQFF. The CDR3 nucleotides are TGTGCCAGTTCGGAGCGGCGACCAAACAATGAGCAGTTCTTC.

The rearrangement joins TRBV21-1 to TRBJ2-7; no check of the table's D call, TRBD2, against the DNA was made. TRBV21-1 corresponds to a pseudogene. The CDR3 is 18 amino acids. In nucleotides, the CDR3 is TGTGCCAGCAGCAAAGTGAAATCGGAGAGCGGGAGGGGCTACGAGCAGTACTTC. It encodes CASSKVKSESGRGYEQYF.

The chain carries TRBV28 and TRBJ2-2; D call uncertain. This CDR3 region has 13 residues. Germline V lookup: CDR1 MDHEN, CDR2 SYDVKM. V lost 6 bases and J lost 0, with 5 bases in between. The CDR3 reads CASRSSNTGELFF. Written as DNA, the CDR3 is TGTGCCAGCAGGTCCTCGAACACCGGGGAGCTGTTTTTT.

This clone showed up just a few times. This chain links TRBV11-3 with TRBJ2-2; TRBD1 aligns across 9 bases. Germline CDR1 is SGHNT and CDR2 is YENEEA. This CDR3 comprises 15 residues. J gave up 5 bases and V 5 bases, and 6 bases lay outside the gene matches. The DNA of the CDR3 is TGTGCCAGCAGCACCGACAGGGGGGCGACCGGGGAGCTGTTTTTT. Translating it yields CASSTDRGATGELFF.